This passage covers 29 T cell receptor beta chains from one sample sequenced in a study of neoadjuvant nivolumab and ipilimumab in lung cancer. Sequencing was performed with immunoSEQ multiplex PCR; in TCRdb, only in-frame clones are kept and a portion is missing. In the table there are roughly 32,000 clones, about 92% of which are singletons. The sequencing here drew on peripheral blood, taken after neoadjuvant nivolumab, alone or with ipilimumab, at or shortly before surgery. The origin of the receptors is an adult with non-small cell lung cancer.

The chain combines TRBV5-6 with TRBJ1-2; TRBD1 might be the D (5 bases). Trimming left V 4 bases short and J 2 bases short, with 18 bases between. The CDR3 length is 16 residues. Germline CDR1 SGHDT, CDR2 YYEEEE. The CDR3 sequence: CASSLISLQENYGYTF. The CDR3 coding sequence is TGTGCCAGCAGCCTAATATCTTTACAGGAAAACTATGGCTACACCTTC. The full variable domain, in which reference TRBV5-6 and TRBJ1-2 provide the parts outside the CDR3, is DAGVTQSPTHLIKTRGQQVTLRCSPKSGHDTVSWYQQALGQGPQFIFQYYEEEERQRGNFPDRFSGHQFPNYSSELNVNALLLGDSALYLCASSLISLQENYGYTFGSGTRLTVV.

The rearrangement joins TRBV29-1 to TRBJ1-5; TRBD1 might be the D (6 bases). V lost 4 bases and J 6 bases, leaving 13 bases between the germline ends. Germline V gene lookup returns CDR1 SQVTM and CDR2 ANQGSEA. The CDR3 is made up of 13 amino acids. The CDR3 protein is CSVGLGAGQPQHF. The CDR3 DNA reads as TGCAGCGTTGGTTTGGGGGCGGGTCAGCCCCAGCATTTT.

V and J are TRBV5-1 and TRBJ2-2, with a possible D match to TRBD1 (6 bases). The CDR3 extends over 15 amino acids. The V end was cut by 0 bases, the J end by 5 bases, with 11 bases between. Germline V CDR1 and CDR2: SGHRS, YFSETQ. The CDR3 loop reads CASSLVQGSTGELFF. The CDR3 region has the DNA TGCGCCAGCAGCTTGGTACAGGGATCGACCGGGGAGCTGTTTTTT.

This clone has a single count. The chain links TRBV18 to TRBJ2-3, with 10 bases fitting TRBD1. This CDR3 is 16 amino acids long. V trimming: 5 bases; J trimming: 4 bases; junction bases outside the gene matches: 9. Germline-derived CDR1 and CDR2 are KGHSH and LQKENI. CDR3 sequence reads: CASSTPEGQGPDTQYF. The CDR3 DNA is TGTGCCAGCTCAACTCCCGAGGGACAGGGGCCAGATACGCAGTATTTT.

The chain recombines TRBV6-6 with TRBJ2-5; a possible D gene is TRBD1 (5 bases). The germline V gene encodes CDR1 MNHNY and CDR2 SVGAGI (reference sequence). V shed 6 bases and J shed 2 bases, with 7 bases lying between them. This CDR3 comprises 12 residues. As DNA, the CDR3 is TGTGCCAGCAGCAGACAGCAAGAGACCCAGTACTTC. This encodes CASSRQQETQYF.

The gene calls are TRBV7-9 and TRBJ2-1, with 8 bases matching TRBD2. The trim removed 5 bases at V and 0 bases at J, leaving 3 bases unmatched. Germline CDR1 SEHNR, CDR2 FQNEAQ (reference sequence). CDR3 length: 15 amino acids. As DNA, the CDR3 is TGTGCCAGCAGCCGTAGCGGGACCTCCTACAATGAGCAGTTCTTC. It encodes CASSRSGTSYNEQFF.

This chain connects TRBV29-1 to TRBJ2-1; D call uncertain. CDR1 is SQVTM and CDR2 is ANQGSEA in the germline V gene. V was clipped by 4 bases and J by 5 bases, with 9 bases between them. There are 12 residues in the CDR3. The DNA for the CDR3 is TGCAGCGTTGCGAACCAGCACAATGAGCAGTTCTTC. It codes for CSVANQHNEQFF.

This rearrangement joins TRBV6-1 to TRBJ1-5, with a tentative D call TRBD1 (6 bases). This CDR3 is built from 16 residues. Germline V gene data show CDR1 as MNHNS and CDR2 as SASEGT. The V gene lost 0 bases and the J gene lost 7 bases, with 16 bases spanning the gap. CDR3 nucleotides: TGTGCCAGCAGTGAAGCAAGCCAGGGGATAAACCAGCCCCAGCATTTT. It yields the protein CASSEASQGINQPQHF.

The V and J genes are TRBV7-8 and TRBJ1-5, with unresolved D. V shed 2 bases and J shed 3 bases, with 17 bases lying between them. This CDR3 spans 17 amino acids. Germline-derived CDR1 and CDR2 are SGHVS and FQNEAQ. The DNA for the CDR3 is TGTGCCAGCAGCTTAAGTCAGTGGGAGCTTCTCAATCAGCCCCAGCATTTT. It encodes CASSLSQWELLNQPQHF.

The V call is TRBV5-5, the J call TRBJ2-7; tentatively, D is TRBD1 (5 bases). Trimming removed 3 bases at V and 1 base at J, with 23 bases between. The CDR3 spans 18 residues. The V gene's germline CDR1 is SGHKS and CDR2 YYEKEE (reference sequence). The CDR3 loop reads CASSSLFSRQLKSYEQYF. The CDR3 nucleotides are TGTGCCAGCAGCTCTCTTTTTTCCAGACAGTTAAAATCCTACGAGCAGTACTTC.

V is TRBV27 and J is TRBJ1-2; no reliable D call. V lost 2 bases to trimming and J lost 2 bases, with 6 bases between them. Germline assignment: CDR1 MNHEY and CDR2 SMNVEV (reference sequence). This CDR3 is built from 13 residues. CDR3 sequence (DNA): TGTGCCAGCAGTTTAGGCCTGAACTATGGCTACACCTTC. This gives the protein CASSLGLNYGYTF.

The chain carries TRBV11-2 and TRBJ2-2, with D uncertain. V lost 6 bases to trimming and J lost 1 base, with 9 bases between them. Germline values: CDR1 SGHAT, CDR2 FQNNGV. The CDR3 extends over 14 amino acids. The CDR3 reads CASSPDMNTGELFF. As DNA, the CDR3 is TGTGCCAGCAGTCCCGACATGAACACCGGGGAGCTGTTTTTT.

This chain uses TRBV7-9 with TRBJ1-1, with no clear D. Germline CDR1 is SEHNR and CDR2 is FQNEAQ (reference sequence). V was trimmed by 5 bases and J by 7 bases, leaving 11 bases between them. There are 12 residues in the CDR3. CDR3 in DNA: TGTGCCAGCAGCCGAGGACTGATTGAAGCTTTCTTT. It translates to CASSRGLIEAFF.

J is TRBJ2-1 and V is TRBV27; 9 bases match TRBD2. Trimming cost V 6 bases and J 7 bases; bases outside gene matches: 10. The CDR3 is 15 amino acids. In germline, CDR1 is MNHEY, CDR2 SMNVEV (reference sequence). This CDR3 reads CASRPSGMGKNEQFF. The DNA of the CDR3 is TGTGCCAGCAGACCTAGCGGGATGGGCAAGAATGAGCAGTTCTTC.

Written as DNA, the CDR3 is TGTGCCAGCCTAGACCTAGCCAAAAACATTCAGTACTTC. Translation: CASLDLAKNIQYF. The rearrangement joins TRBV6-6 to TRBJ2-4, with no clear D. This CDR3 region has 13 residues. The germline V and J ends were trimmed by 8 bases and 0 bases, with 8 bases remaining between them. The germline gives CDR1 MNHNY, CDR2 SVGAGI (reference sequence).

CDR3 coding DNA: TGTGCCAGCAGCTCCGGGGGATCATCAGCGGGAGGCTACACCTTC. This sequence encodes CASSSGGSSAGGYTF. The chain employs TRBV7-9 and TRBJ1-2; the D gene is possibly TRBD1 (5 bases). V was trimmed by 4 bases and J by 8 bases, leaving 20 bases between them. Germline CDR1 reads SEHNR; CDR2 reads FQNEAQ (reference sequence). The CDR3 is made up of 15 amino acids.

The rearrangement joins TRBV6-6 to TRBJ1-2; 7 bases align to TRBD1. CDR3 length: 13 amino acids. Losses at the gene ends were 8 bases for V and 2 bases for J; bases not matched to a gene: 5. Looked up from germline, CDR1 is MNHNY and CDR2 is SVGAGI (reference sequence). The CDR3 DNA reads TGTGCCAGCGAGGAGGGACAGAACTATGGCTACACCTTC. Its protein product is CASEEGQNYGYTF.

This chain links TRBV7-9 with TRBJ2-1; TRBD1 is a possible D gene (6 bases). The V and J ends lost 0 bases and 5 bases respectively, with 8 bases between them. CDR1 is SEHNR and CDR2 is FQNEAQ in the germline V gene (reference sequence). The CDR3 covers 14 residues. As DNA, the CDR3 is TGTGCCAGCAGCTTAGCGGGGGCCGACAATGAGCAGTTCTTC. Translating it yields CASSLAGADNEQFF.

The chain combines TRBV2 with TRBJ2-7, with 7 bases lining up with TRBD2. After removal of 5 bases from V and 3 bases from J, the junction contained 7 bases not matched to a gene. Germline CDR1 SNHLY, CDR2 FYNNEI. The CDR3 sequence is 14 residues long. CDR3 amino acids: CASSYLSGNYEQYF. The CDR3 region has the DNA TGTGCCAGCAGTTACTTAAGCGGGAACTACGAGCAGTACTTC.

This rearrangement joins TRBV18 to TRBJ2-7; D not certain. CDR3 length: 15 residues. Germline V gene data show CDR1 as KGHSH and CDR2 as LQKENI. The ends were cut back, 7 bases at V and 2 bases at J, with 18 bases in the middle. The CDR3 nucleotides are TGTGCCAGCTTCCTCCCAACCCCCGAGCCCTACGAGCAGTACTTC. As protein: CASFLPTPEPYEQYF.

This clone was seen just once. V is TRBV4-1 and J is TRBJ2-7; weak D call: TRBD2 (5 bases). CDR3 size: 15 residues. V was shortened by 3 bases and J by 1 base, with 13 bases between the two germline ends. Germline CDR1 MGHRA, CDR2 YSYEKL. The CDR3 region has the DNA TGCGCCAGCAGCCAGGTACGGGATGAATCCTACGAGCAGTACTTC. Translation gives CASSQVRDESYEQYF.

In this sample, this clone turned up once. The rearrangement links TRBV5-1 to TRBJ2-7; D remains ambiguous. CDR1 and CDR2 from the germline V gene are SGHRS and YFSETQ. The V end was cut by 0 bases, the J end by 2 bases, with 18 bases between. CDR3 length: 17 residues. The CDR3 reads CASSLAVLPNQAYEQYF. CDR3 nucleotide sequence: TGCGCCAGCAGCTTGGCCGTACTCCCCAACCAGGCCTACGAGCAGTACTTC.

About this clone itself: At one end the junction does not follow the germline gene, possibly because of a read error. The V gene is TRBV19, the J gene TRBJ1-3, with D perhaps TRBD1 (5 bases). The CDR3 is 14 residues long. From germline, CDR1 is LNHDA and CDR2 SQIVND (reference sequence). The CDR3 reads CASSIRWDRNTIYF. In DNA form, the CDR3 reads TGCGCCAGTAGTATACGCTGGGACCGAAACACCATATATTTT.

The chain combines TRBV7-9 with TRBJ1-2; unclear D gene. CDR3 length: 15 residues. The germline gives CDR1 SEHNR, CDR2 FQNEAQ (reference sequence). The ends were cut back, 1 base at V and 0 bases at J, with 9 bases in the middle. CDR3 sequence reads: CASSLVAGANYGYTF. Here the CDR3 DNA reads TGTGCCAGCAGCTTAGTGGCAGGAGCTAACTATGGCTACACCTTC. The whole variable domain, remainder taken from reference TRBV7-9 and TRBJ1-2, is DTGVSQNPRHKITKRGQNVTFRCDPISEHNRLYWYRQTLGQGPEFLTYFQNEAQLEKSRLLSDRFSAERPKGSFSTLEIQRTEQGDSAMYLCASSLVAGANYGYTFGSGTRLTVV.

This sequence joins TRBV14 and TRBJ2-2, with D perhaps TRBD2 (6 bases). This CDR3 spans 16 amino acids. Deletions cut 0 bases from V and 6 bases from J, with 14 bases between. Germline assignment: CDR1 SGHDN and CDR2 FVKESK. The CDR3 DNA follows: TGTGCCAGCAGCCAAGAACGCGGGATTTTGTCCGGGGAGCTGTTTTTT. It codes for CASSQERGILSGELFF.

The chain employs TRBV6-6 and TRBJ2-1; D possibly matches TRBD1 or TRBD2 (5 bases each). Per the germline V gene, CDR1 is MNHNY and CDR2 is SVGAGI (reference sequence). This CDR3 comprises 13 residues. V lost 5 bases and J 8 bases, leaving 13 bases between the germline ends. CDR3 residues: CASSRGVGYEQFF. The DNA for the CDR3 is TGTGCCAGCAGTAGGGGAGTGGGCTATGAGCAGTTCTTC.

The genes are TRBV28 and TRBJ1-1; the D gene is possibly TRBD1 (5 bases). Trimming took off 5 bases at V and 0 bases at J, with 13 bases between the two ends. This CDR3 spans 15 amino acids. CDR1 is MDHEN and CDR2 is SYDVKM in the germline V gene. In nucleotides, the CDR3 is TGTGCCAGCAGTGCCCCCGGGGGAATGAACACTGAAGCTTTCTTT. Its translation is CASSAPGGMNTEAFF. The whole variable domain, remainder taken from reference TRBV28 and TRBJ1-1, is DVKVTQSSRYLVKRTGEKVFLECVQDMDHENMFWYRQDPGLGLRLIYFSYDVKMKEKGDIPEGYSVSREKKERFSLILESASTNQTSMYLCASSAPGGMNTEAFFGQGTRLTVV.

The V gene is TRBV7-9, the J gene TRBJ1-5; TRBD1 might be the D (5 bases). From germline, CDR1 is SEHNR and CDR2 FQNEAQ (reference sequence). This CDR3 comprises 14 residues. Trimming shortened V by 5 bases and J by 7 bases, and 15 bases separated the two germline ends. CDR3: CASSRPGEGQPQHF. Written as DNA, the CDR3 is TGTGCCAGCAGCCGACCGGGGGAGGGGCAGCCCCAGCATTTT.

CDR3 DNA sequence: TGTGCCACCAGCAGAGGGGCTAGCGGGTTGGGCGGCCAAGAGACCCAGTACTTC. Translated, it gives CATSRGASGLGGQETQYF. The chain uses TRBV15 and TRBJ2-5; 8 nucleotides line up with TRBD2. After removal of 1 base from V and 1 base from J, the junction contained 11 bases not matched to a gene. This CDR3 is 18 amino acids long. CDR1 is LNHNV and CDR2 is YYDKDF in the germline V gene (reference sequence).